Listed below are T cell receptor beta chains from one sample, sequenced in a study of shared T cell receptors in the human thymus. Produced via immunoSEQ multiplex PCR; TCRdb's table is partial and in-frame only. This sample has about 660,000 clones; more than 70% occur once, and the top ten carry about 0.0094%. This sample also appeared in a second study, on human thymus T cells.

The sample was thymocytes. These receptors all come from a boy under two years old with a congenital heart defect. Both conserved end residues are part of each CDR3. Each record gives: V gene, J gene, clone size, D gene, CDR3 DNA, CDR3 protein. The D gene is left open where the match is weak. Clone size, where shown, is once, few, many, or a class for clones that have expanded.

>TRBV5-4|TRBJ1-1|once|TRBD1
TGTGCCAGCAGCTCTCCGACAGGGGAGATTTGGAACACTGAAGCTTTCTTT
CASSSPTGEIWNTEAFF
>TRBV4-3|TRBJ2-3|once|-
TGCGCCAGCAGCCAAGTTGGGGGGTACACAGATACGCAGTATTTT
CASSQVGGYTDTQYF
>TRBV10-3|TRBJ1-1|-|TRBD1
TGTGCCATCATAAAAAGACAGGGGGAGAACACTGAAGCTTTCTTT
CAIIKRQGENTEAFF
>TRBV6-6|TRBJ1-2|-|-
TGTGCCAGCAGTTTACGGGATGGCTACACCTTC
CASSLRDGYTF
>TRBV15|TRBJ2-7|once|-
TGTGCCACCAGCAGAGATAAGAGTAGGAGGGGTGATTACGAGCAGTACTTC
CATSRDKSRRGDYEQYF
>TRBV20-1|TRBJ2-7|once|-
TGCAGTGCTAGAGATCTCGAGCAGTACTTC
CSARDLEQYF
>TRBV2|TRBJ2-1|-|TRBD2
TGTGCCAGCAGTTTTGGCGTAGCGGGTCCCTACAATGAGCAGTTCTTC
CASSFGVAGPYNEQFF
>TRBV15|TRBJ2-2|-|TRBD1
TGTGCCACCAGCCCCCCGACAGGGACCGGGGAGCTGTTTTTT
CATSPPTGTGELFF
>TRBV18|TRBJ2-1|once|TRBD1
TGTGCCAGCTCAGCCGGGACAGTTTACAATGAGCAGTTCTTC
CASSAGTVYNEQFF
>TRBV28|TRBJ1-6|-|-
TGTGCCAGCAGTCGAGATAATTCACCCCTCCACTTT
CASSRDNSPLHF
>TRBV7-2|TRBJ1-2|-|-
TGTGCCAGCAGCTCCATCAGGGGACCAGACTATGGCTACACCTTC
CASSSIRGPDYGYTF
>TRBV7-9|TRBJ1-1|once|-
TGTGCCAGCAGTCACAGGGAGAACACTGAAGCTTTCTTT
CASSHRENTEAFF
>TRBV28|TRBJ2-7|-|TRBD1
TGTGCCAGCAGTCGGACCCGACAGGGATCCTACGAGCAGTACTTC
CASSRTRQGSYEQYF
>TRBV5-6|TRBJ1-4|few|-
TGTGCCAGCAGCTTGGCGAGGGCGGATAATGAAAAACTGTTTTTT
CASSLARADNEKLFF
>TRBV18|TRBJ2-7|few|-
TGTGCCAGCTCACCACGGGCTCGCCAAGGCTACGAGCAGTACTTC
CASSPRARQGYEQYF
>TRBV6-1|TRBJ1-2|once|TRBD1
TGTGCCAGCAGTGAAGCTTTGGAGTGGCAGGGGGCCGCCTTC
CASSEALEWQGAAF
>TRBV5-1|TRBJ2-5|-|TRBD1
TGCGCCAGCAGCTTGGTTTGGACAGGGTCTCAAGAGACCCAGTACTTC
CASSLVWTGSQETQYF
>TRBV30|TRBJ1-1|-|-
TGTGCCTGGAGTTCGGGCTGGGGGGATGACACTGAAGCTTTCTTT
CAWSSGWGDDTEAFF
>TRBV4-3|TRBJ1-6|-|-
TGCGCCAGCAGCCCCCCGGGGGGAGGACCCCTCCACTTT
CASSPPGGGPLHF
>TRBV7-2|TRBJ1-4|once|TRBD1
TGTGCCAGCAGCTGGACAGGGGGCTGGTTTAGTGAAAAACTGTTTTTT
CASSWTGGWFSEKLFF
>TRBV9|TRBJ2-3|few|-
TGTGCCAGCAGCGTGAGGGAAGGTCGAGGAATTCTTAGCACAGATACGCAGTATTTT
CASSVREGRGILSTDTQYF
>TRBV6-6|TRBJ2-3|-|TRBD2
TGTGCCAGCAGTTCCGGGACTAGAAAGGATTTT
CASSSGTRKDF
>TRBV5-1|TRBJ2-1|-|-
TGCGCCAGCAGCTTAAAAAGCGGAGCCCTAAACAATGAGCAGTTCTTC
CASSLKSGALNNEQFF
>TRBV9|TRBJ2-1|-|TRBD1
TGTGCCAGCAGGGGACAGGCGGCTCGGAATGAGCAGTTCTTC
CASRGQAARNEQFF
>TRBV11-1|TRBJ2-2|-|TRBD2
TGTGCCAGCAGCCCCAACCTACTAGCGGCCACCGGGGAGCTGTTTTTT
CASSPNLLAATGELFF
>TRBV4-1|TRBJ1-3|-|TRBD1
TGCGCCAGCAGCCAAGATGTGGACAGGGTGCGTGGAAACACCATATATTTT
CASSQDVDRVRGNTIYF
>TRBV28|TRBJ1-2|-|TRBD1
TGTGCCAGCAGTTTGAACGTGGAAGGGACAGCCTATGGCTACACCTTC
CASSLNVEGTAYGYTF
>TRBV19|TRBJ2-7|-|TRBD2
TGTGCCAGTAGAGGACTAGCGGGAGCAGATGAGCAGTACTTC
CASRGLAGADEQYF
>TRBV21-1|TRBJ1-3|-|-
TGTGCCAGCAGCCGGAGTTTGGACTTTCTATCAGGAAACACCATATATTTT
CASSRSLDFLSGNTIYF
>TRBV30|TRBJ2-7|-|TRBD1
TGTGCCTGGAGTGAGGCCTCGGGACAGGGGTTAATTAGAGACGAGCAGTACTTC
CAWSEASGQGLIRDEQYF
>TRBV5-4|TRBJ2-1|-|TRBD2
TGTGCCAGCAGCTGGAACGCCGGGACTAGCACGAAGCAGTTCTTC
CASSWNAGTSTKQFF
>TRBV18|TRBJ2-7|-|TRBD2
TGTGCCAGCTCACCCTTAGCGGGAGGGCCTTACGAGCAGTACTTC
CASSPLAGGPYEQYF
>TRBV9|TRBJ2-1|-|-
TGTGCCAGCAGCCAAGTAGCGGAGAACGGGTCGCTACTAGAGCAGTTCTTC
CASSQVAENGSLLEQFF
>TRBV19|TRBJ2-1|-|TRBD2
TGTGCCAGTAGTATAACTAGCGGGGGGAATGAGCAGTTCTTC
CASSITSGGNEQFF
>TRBV14|TRBJ2-2|-|-
TGTGCCAGCAGCCAAAGGTCAGAGACCGGCGGTAGCGGGAACACCGGGGAGCTGTTTTTT
CASSQRSETGGSGNTGELFF
>TRBV9|TRBJ2-1|-|-
TGTGCCAGCAGCCCCCGGGGGGCCCCCTATAATGAGCAGTTCTTC
CASSPRGAPYNEQFF
>TRBV14|TRBJ1-4|-|TRBD1
TGTGCCAGCAGCCAGGACAGGGAAAATGAAAAACTGTTTTTT
CASSQDRENEKLFF
>TRBV28|TRBJ2-2|-|-
TGTGCCAGCAGTCACTCGACCGGGGAGCTGTTTTTT
CASSHSTGELFF